This T cell receptor (beta chain) was recorded in a study of cytomegalovirus exposure and HLA in healthy donors. Study-wide findings and caveats: TCR beta chain V- and J-gene trimming was linked, in a later analysis, to a missense variant in DCLRE1C. Using the classifier, cytomegalovirus status was reportedly diagnosed with high specificity and sensitivity. The majority of TCR sequences were rare, yet some public TCRs appeared in many donors.

PCR employed 60 Vbeta and 13 Jbeta primers. Method: immunoSEQ multiplex PCR; TCRdb's copy keeps in-frame clones and lacks some. The table has 180,000 or so clones, 75% seen once. This clone was observed a single time. The target antigen is unknown. The receptor was isolated from a male donor in good health and CMV-seronegative. Input material: PBMCs.

The CDR3 spells CASSPRKRGLEPQHF. In nucleotides, the CDR3 is TGTGCCAGCAGTCCCCGGAAGAGGGGGCTGGAGCCCCAGCATTTT. This sequence joins TRBV28 and TRBJ1-5; 7 bases line up with TRBD1. Trimming cost V 5 bases and J 8 bases; bases outside gene matches: 12. Germline values: CDR1 MDHEN, CDR2 SYDVKM. This CDR3 has 15 residues. The variable domain in full, with the rest retrieved from reference TRBV28 and TRBJ1-5, is DVKVTQSSRYLVKRTGEKVFLECVQDMDHENMFWYRQDPGLGLRLIYFSYDVKMKEKGDIPEGYSVSREKKERFSLILESASTNQTSMYLCASSPRKRGLEPQHFGDGTRLSIL.